This passage covers 23 T cell receptor beta chains from one sample sequenced in a study of identical twins. TCRdb re-analysed the 5' RACE reads in MiXCR, keeping a single row per CDR3 protein. The sample yields about 470,000 distinct CDR3 sequences, 20% to 25% seen once. This same sample was also taken into another study, of T cells expressing NK-cell markers.

Input material: CD4+ T cells sorted from blood. These receptors were obtained from a woman between 18 and 29 years old in good health.

This clonotype occurred a few times. The V gene is TRBV12-3 or TRBV12-4, the J gene TRBJ1-5; D gene uncertain. Trimming pared 2 bases from V and 4 bases from J, leaving 12 bases between. This CDR3 has 15 residues. The CDR3 protein is CASSLSGTVNQPQHF. For the CDR3, the DNA is TGTGCCAGCAGTTTATCCGGAACAGTTAATCAGCCCCAGCATTTT.

The V and J genes are TRBV6-1 and TRBJ2-6; D may be TRBD1 (6 bases). V lost 5 bases, J lost 3 bases, and 8 bases lay in between. Germline-derived CDR1 and CDR2 are MNHNS and SASEGT. The CDR3 totals 14 residues. CDR3 coding DNA: TGTGCCAGCAGTACAGGGTTTGGGGCCAACGTCCTGACTTTC. As protein: CASSTGFGANVLTF.

This clonotype turned up a few times. The J gene is TRBJ2-7, the V gene TRBV20-1; D unclear. The germline CDR1 and CDR2 sequences are DFQATT and SNEGSKA (reference sequence). V was clipped by 6 bases and J by 2 bases, with 14 bases between them. The CDR3 contains 13 residues. The chain's CDR3 is CSATPQLPYEQYF. CDR3 in DNA: TGCAGTGCCACCCCTCAGCTACCCTACGAGCAGTACTTC.

This clonotype was detected a few times. V gene TRBV6-1 combines with J gene TRBJ1-2; no clear D. V was trimmed by 6 bases and J by 2 bases, leaving 16 bases between them. Germline values: CDR1 MNHNS, CDR2 SASEGT. The CDR3 runs to 15 residues. Written as DNA, the CDR3 is TGTGCCAGCAGGAAGGCAGGCGGCAGCAACTATGGCTACACCTTC. It translates to CASRKAGGSNYGYTF.

This clonotype has more than one count but fewer than ten. The chain has TRBV5-6 and TRBJ2-3, with 8 positions matching TRBD1. Germline trimming cut 3 bases from V and 8 bases from J; bases unmatched to any gene: 17. Germline loops: CDR1 SGHDT, CDR2 YYEEEE. This CDR3 spans 17 amino acids. The CDR3 reads CASSSATGQGGVGTQYF. The CDR3 region has the DNA TGTGCCAGCAGCTCGGCCACCGGACAGGGAGGAGTCGGTACGCAGTATTTT. The whole variable domain, remainder taken from reference TRBV5-6 and TRBJ2-3, is DAGVTQSPTHLIKTRGQQVTLRCSPKSGHDTVSWYQQALGQGPQFIFQYYEEEERQRGNFPDRFSGHQFPNYSSELNVNALLLGDSALYLCASSSATGQGGVGTQYFGPGTRLTVL.

CDR3 residues: CASSASGISTDTQYF. CDR3 coding DNA: TGTGCCAGCAGTGCTAGCGGGATTAGCACAGATACGCAGTATTTT. The V call is TRBV6-2 or TRBV6-3, the J call TRBJ2-3, with 9 bases aligning to TRBD2. The V and J ends lost 5 bases and 0 bases, in that order; junction bases with no gene match: 3. The CDR3 covers 15 residues. Per germline, CDR1 MNHEY and CDR2 SVGEGT.

This clonotype was detected a few times. The CDR3 sequence: CASSLAVRRGDEAFF. CDR3 DNA sequence: TGTGCCAGCAGCTTAGCGGTCCGGCGAGGAGATGAAGCTTTCTTT. The V gene is TRBV7-9, the J gene TRBJ1-1; D is unresolved. Germline V gene lookup returns CDR1 SEHNR and CDR2 FQNEAQ (reference sequence). V lost 0 bases and J lost 7, with 15 bases in between. CDR3 length: 15 amino acids.

The J gene is TRBJ1-1, the V gene TRBV19; TRBD1 might be the D (5 bases). The CDR3 totals 12 residues. Germline V gene data show CDR1 as LNHDA and CDR2 as SQIVND (reference sequence). V shed 5 bases and J shed 7 bases, with 11 bases lying between them. CDR3 sequence reads: CASSGQRGEAFF. CDR3 nucleotide sequence: TGTGCCAGTAGTGGGCAAAGGGGTGAAGCTTTCTTT. Combining the CDR3 with reference TRBV19 and TRBJ1-1 gives the whole variable domain DGGITQSPKYLFRKEGQNVTLSCEQNLNHDAMYWYRQDPGQGLRLIYYSQIVNDFQKGDIAEGYSVSREKKESFPLTVTSAQKNPTAFYLCASSGQRGEAFFGQGTRLTVV.

The chain combines TRBV20-1 with TRBJ2-7; 8 bases are a match to TRBD2. The ends lost 0 bases at V and 2 bases at J; junction bases unmatched: 3. Germline CDR1 reads DFQATT; CDR2 reads SNEGSKA (reference sequence). The CDR3 runs 14 residues. The chain's CDR3 is CSARETSEAYEQYF. The CDR3 nucleotides are TGCAGTGCTAGAGAGACTAGCGAGGCCTACGAGCAGTACTTC.

This clonotype was observed a handful of times. The chain combines TRBV7-2 with TRBJ2-1; 13 positions agree with TRBD2. CDR1 SGHTA and CDR2 FQGNSA come from the germline V gene. The CDR3 extends over 16 amino acids. V lost 5 bases and J lost 6; bases outside the gene matches: 7. CDR3 sequence reads: CASSLTSGRAGNEQFF. The CDR3 DNA reads TGTGCCAGCAGCCTTACTAGCGGGAGGGCAGGCAATGAGCAGTTCTTC.

This clonotype showed up just a few times. The chain uses TRBV25-1 and TRBJ2-1; 8 bases line up with TRBD2. This CDR3 spans 15 amino acids. The ends lost 10 bases at V and 6 bases at J; junction bases unmatched: 14. Germline lookup yields CDR1 MGHDK and CDR2 SYGVNS. The CDR3 sequence is CATSMGTRVVNEQFF. The CDR3 nucleotides read TGTGCCACATCTATGGGGACTAGGGTAGTCAATGAGCAGTTCTTC.

This clonotype has a handful of counts. The rearrangement joins TRBV30 to TRBJ2-1; 13 bases line up with TRBD2. The CDR3 contains 15 residues. The V and J ends lost 5 bases and 5 bases, in that order; junction bases with no gene match: 6. The germline gives CDR1 GTSNPN, CDR2 SVGIG (reference sequence). The CDR3 protein is CAWGSGTSGNNEQFF. As DNA, the CDR3 is TGTGCCTGGGGATCCGGGACTAGCGGGAACAATGAGCAGTTCTTC.

This clonotype was detected ten times or more. A read error may produce the germline difference seen at one junction end. CDR3 coding DNA: TGCGCCAGCAGCTTCGGGACAGGGGGATATGGCTACACCTTC. This sequence encodes CASSFGTGGYGYTF. The V call is TRBV12-3 or TRBV12-4, the J call TRBJ1-2, with 11 bases matching TRBD1. CDR3 length: 14 residues.

This CDR3 reads CASSFQLRVLDTQYF. The CDR3 bases are TGTGCCAGCAGCTTCCAGCTCCGGGTACTCGATACGCAGTATTTT. V and J are TRBV5-5 and TRBJ2-3; D gene uncertain. This CDR3 region has 15 residues. The V end lost 2 bases, the J end lost 6 bases, and 16 bases lay between the germline ends. Germline assignment: CDR1 SGHKS and CDR2 YYEKEE (reference sequence).

This clonotype was counted many times. CDR3 protein: CASSDLDRGGDTQYF. The CDR3 DNA sequence: TGTGCCAGCTCTGACTTGGACAGGGGGGGCGATACGCAGTATTTT. The rearrangement links TRBV12-3 or TRBV12-4 to TRBJ2-3; 10 nucleotides line up with TRBD1. This CDR3 is 15 amino acids long. The J segment lost 6 bases and the V segment lost 8 bases, leaving 11 bases of the junction unmatched.

This clonotype was detected a few times. The J gene is TRBJ2-1, the V gene TRBV7-9; D gene ambiguous. The length of the CDR3 is 15 residues. Germline V lookup: CDR1 SEHNR, CDR2 FQNEAQ (reference sequence). V gave up 5 bases and J gave up 3 bases, with 14 bases separating them. The CDR3 loop is CASSRDIVRYNEQFF. CDR3 nucleotide sequence: TGTGCCAGCAGCCGTGACATTGTACGCTACAATGAGCAGTTCTTC.

This clonotype was detected a few times. The chain uses TRBV10-3 and TRBJ2-7; D gene uncertain. The V gene's germline CDR1 is ENHRY and CDR2 SYGVKD. Trimming left V 3 bases short and J 4 bases short, with 4 bases between. The CDR3 length is 11 residues. The CDR3 loop reads CAISERYEQYF. The DNA of the CDR3 is TGTGCCATCAGTGAAAGGTACGAGCAGTACTTC.

The chain joins TRBV10-3 to TRBJ2-5; 9 nucleotides match TRBD1. This CDR3 comprises 12 residues. V lost 10 bases to trimming and J lost 4 bases; unmatched junction nucleotides: 4. Germline values: CDR1 ENHRY, CDR2 SYGVKD. This chain's CDR3 is CATMTGGETQYF. Written as DNA, the CDR3 is TGTGCCACCATGACAGGGGGAGAGACCCAGTACTTC.

This clonotype was seen more than once but under ten times. J is TRBJ2-4 and V is TRBV7-2; D unresolved. The CDR3 runs 14 residues. Germline CDR1 is SGHTA and CDR2 is FQGNSA. V was shortened by 5 bases and J by 2 bases, with 10 bases between the two germline ends. The CDR3 DNA is TGTGCCAGCAGCCCCCGGTTAACCAAAAACATTCAGTACTTC. Translating it yields CASSPRLTKNIQYF.

This clonotype was recorded a few times. The chain couples TRBV11-2 to TRBJ2-1; a possible D gene is TRBD2 (7 bases). Germline V gives CDR1 SGHAT, CDR2 FQNNGV. The CDR3 totals 13 residues. Trimming shortened V by 2 bases and J by 7 bases, and 9 bases separated the two germline ends. The CDR3 spells CASSLRGANEQFF. The CDR3 DNA follows: TGTGCCAGCAGCTTACGGGGGGCTAATGAGCAGTTCTTC.

In its sample, this clonotype was seen many times. The rearrangement joins TRBV12-3 or TRBV12-4 to TRBJ2-6; D remains ambiguous. The CDR3 is 17 amino acids. V lost 4 bases and J 0 bases, leaving 13 bases between the germline ends. CDR3 loop: CASSSYYVLSGANVLTF. In DNA, the CDR3 is TGTGCCAGCAGTTCATACTACGTCCTCTCTGGGGCCAACGTCCTGACTTTC.

This chain uses TRBV7-9 with TRBJ2-7, with 8 bases matching TRBD2. This CDR3 has 15 amino acids. The ends lost 2 bases at V and 4 bases at J; junction bases unmatched: 7. The germline V gene encodes CDR1 SEHNR and CDR2 FQNEAQ (reference sequence). The CDR3 bases are TGTGCCAGCAGCTTACGGGCTAGCGGGCATTACGAGCAGTACTTC. It is translated as CASSLRASGHYEQYF.

This clonotype was observed a few times. The CDR3 is CASSYVDGELFF. As DNA, the CDR3 is TGTGCCAGCAGTTACGTGGACGGGGAGCTGTTTTTT. The chain uses TRBV6-2 or TRBV6-3 and TRBJ2-2; D ambiguous. This CDR3 is built from 12 residues. V lost 2 bases and J lost 7, with 5 bases in between. The V gene's germline CDR1 is MNHEY and CDR2 SVGEGT.